A single sample is the source of the 28 T cell receptor beta chains below, sequenced in a study of cytomegalovirus exposure and HLA in healthy donors. 13 Jbeta primers and 60 Vbeta primers were used for the PCR. Profiling relied on immunoSEQ multiplex PCR, and the TCRdb table lists in-frame clones only, not all of them. The sample consists of 200,000 to 250,000 clones, about 80% of them appearing once. Sequenced: PBMCs. The receptors were sampled from a woman aged 60-75 years in good health and CMV-seropositive.

The CDR3 region has the DNA TGTGCCTGGTCCGGGGGGGGGAACTATGGCTACACCTTC. This codes for CAWSGGGNYGYTF. The rearrangement links TRBV30 to TRBJ1-2, with D possibly being TRBD1 (5 bases). Germline V gives CDR1 GTSNPN, CDR2 SVGIG (reference sequence). The CDR3 extends over 13 amino acids. The germline V and J ends were trimmed by 5 bases and 2 bases, with 12 bases remaining between them.

A single count supports this clone. The chain employs TRBV9 and TRBJ2-1, with D maybe TRBD1 (6 bases). V was shortened by 3 bases and J by 0 bases, with 10 bases between the two germline ends. The length of the CDR3 is 15 residues. Germline V gene lookup returns CDR1 SGDLS and CDR2 YYNGEE. The CDR3 DNA follows: TGTGCCAGCAGCGCGACAGGTTTCTCCTACAATGAGCAGTTCTTC. Translating gives CASSATGFSYNEQFF.

This chain joins TRBV19 and TRBJ2-3; TRBD2 matches at 10 bases. The trim removed 3 bases at V and 0 bases at J, leaving 3 bases unmatched. CDR1 is LNHDA and CDR2 is SQIVND in the germline V gene (reference sequence). The CDR3 loop spans 16 amino acids. Written as DNA, the CDR3 is TGTGCCAGTAGTATTACTAGCGGGACCAGCACAGATACGCAGTATTTT. Amino acid sequence: CASSITSGTSTDTQYF. Using reference TRBV19 and TRBJ2-3 for the parts outside the CDR3, the full variable domain is DGGITQSPKYLFRKEGQNVTLSCEQNLNHDAMYWYRQDPGQGLRLIYYSQIVNDFQKGDIAEGYSVSREKKESFPLTVTSAQKNPTAFYLCASSITSGTSTDTQYFGPGTRLTVL.

This chain connects TRBV5-1 to TRBJ2-1; maybe TRBD2 (5 bases). Per germline, CDR1 SGHRS and CDR2 YFSETQ. The germline V and J ends were trimmed by 2 bases and 0 bases, with 12 bases remaining between them. The length of the CDR3 is 16 residues. CDR3 DNA: TGCGCCAGCAGCTTAAGTACGGGGAGCTCCTACAATGAGCAGTTCTTC. Translated, it gives CASSLSTGSSYNEQFF.

The V gene is TRBV9, the J gene TRBJ2-3; TRBD2 matches 7 bases. V lost 4 bases, J lost 3 bases, and 11 bases stayed unmatched. Germline values: CDR1 SGDLS, CDR2 YYNGEE. The CDR3 totals 16 residues. The CDR3 coding sequence is TGTGCCAGCAGCCCATCTGGCGGGGGATGGACAGATACGCAGTATTTT. The encoded protein is CASSPSGGGWTDTQYF.

V and J are TRBV29-1 and TRBJ1-2; 7 bases agree with TRBD1. The ends lost 4 bases at V and 4 bases at J; junction bases unmatched: 0. The germline V gene has CDR1 SQVTM and CDR2 ANQGSEA. CDR3 length equals 11 residues. The CDR3 bases are TGCAGCGTTGGGGACAGCTATGGCTACACCTTC. This gives the protein CSVGDSYGYTF.

This clone was found a few times. The rearrangement uses TRBV25-1 and TRBJ1-5; TRBD1 might be the D (5 bases). This CDR3 is 16 amino acids long. V was trimmed by 2 bases and J by 0 bases, leaving 11 bases between them. Germline CDR1 MGHDK, CDR2 SYGVNS. CDR3 sequence reads: CASSEADRNSNQPQHF. CDR3 sequence (DNA): TGTGCCAGCAGTGAAGCCGACAGAAATAGCAATCAGCCCCAGCATTTT. Together with reference TRBV25-1 and TRBJ1-5, the CDR3 gives the full variable domain: EADIYQTPRYLVIGTGKKITLECSQTMGHDKMYWYQQDPGMELHLIHYSYGVNSTEKGDLSSESTVSRIRTEHFPLTLESARPSHTSQYLCASSEADRNSNQPQHFGDGTRLSIL.

The rearrangement joins TRBV2 to TRBJ2-1, with 8 bases matching TRBD2. The CDR3 is 14 residues long. Germline loops: CDR1 SNHLY, CDR2 FYNNEI. With 8 bases clipped from V and 9 bases from J, the junction kept 12 bases outside the gene matches. The CDR3 spells CASQRGGGFAEQFF. CDR3 in DNA: TGTGCCAGCCAGAGGGGCGGGGGGTTTGCTGAGCAGTTCTTC.

This clone occurred a few times. Within the sample, other DNA sequences also encode this same CDR3. V and J are TRBV5-1 and TRBJ1-2; TRBD1 matches 9 bases. The CDR3 spans 14 residues. V was clipped by 4 bases and J by 2 bases; unmatched bases: 3. CDR1 SGHRS and CDR2 YFSETQ come from the germline V gene. In DNA, the CDR3 is TGCGCCAGCAGCCCAGGACAGGGGAACTATGGCTACACCTTC. Its translation: CASSPGQGNYGYTF.

This chain connects TRBV29-1 to TRBJ1-2, with 7 bases aligning to TRBD1. CDR3 length: 16 residues. Unmatched junction bases numbered 11, after V lost 3 bases and J lost 1 base. Germline V gene data show CDR1 as SQVTM and CDR2 as ANQGSEA. CDR3 amino acids: CSVEGEQGPYNYGYTF. The DNA for the CDR3 is TGCAGCGTTGAGGGGGAACAGGGGCCCTATAACTATGGCTACACCTTC.

As DNA, the CDR3 is TGCGCCAGCAGCTCCGGACGACAGTCCCAAGAGACCCAGTACTTC. This gives the protein CASSSGRQSQETQYF. The J gene is TRBJ2-5, the V gene TRBV5-1; possible D gene TRBD1, 5 bases. V was shortened by 3 bases and J by 1 base, with 13 bases between the two germline ends. Germline values: CDR1 SGHRS, CDR2 YFSETQ. There are 15 residues in the CDR3. Filled out from reference TRBV5-1 and TRBJ2-5, the complete variable domain reads KAGVTQTPRYLIKTRGQQVTLSCSPISGHRSVSWYQQTPGQGLQFLFEYFSETQRNKGNFPGRFSGRQFSNSRSEMNVSTLELGDSALYLCASSSGRQSQETQYFGPGTRLLVL.

The rearrangement uses TRBV18 and TRBJ2-1, with unresolved D. Per germline, CDR1 KGHSH and CDR2 LQKENI. Trimming took 3 bases from V and 0 from J, leaving 9 bases between them. This CDR3 region has 15 residues. The CDR3 DNA reads as TGTGCCAGCTCACCCAGCGCGCTCTCCTACAATGAGCAGTTCTTC. This gives the protein CASSPSALSYNEQFF.

This sequence joins TRBV5-1 and TRBJ2-3, with TRBD2 matching 8 bases. Unmatched junction bases numbered 5, after V lost 5 bases and J lost 0 bases. The CDR3 runs 15 residues. Germline V gene lookup returns CDR1 SGHRS and CDR2 YFSETQ. CDR3: CASRPLADSTDTQYF. As DNA, the CDR3 is TGCGCCAGCAGACCACTAGCGGATAGCACAGATACGCAGTATTTT.

V gene TRBV7-2 combines with J gene TRBJ1-4; 10 nucleotides align to TRBD1. This CDR3 is 15 amino acids long. The trim removed 3 bases at V and 8 bases at J, leaving 6 bases unmatched. Germline V lookup: CDR1 SGHTA, CDR2 FQGNSA. CDR3 region: CASSLGVTGGEKLFF. The CDR3 bases are TGTGCCAGCAGCTTGGGGGTGACAGGGGGCGAAAAACTGTTTTTT.

This clone was observed a handful of times. The chain combines TRBV20-1 with TRBJ2-2; D call uncertain. Germline V gene data show CDR1 as DFQATT and CDR2 as SNEGSKA (reference sequence). V was trimmed by 6 bases and J by 9 bases, leaving 5 bases between them. The CDR3 is 9 residues long. Here the CDR3 reads CSAKRELFF. CDR3 sequence (DNA): TGCAGTGCCAAAAGGGAGCTGTTTTTT.

V gene TRBV27 combines with J gene TRBJ1-4, with D maybe TRBD1 (5 bases). This CDR3 region has 15 residues. Trimming shortened V by 3 bases and J by 8 bases, and 16 bases separated the two germline ends. The germline CDR1 and CDR2 sequences are MNHEY and SMNVEV (reference sequence). CDR3 loop: CASSFLGGGDEKLFF. The CDR3 DNA reads as TGTGCCAGCAGTTTCCTTGGGGGGGGAGACGAAAAACTGTTTTTT.

The CDR3 loop reads CASGFVQDLYGYTF. The CDR3 coding sequence is TGTGCCAGCGGGTTCGTACAGGACCTCTATGGCTACACCTTC. The gene calls are TRBV27 and TRBJ1-2; a possible D gene is TRBD1 (5 bases). The germline gives CDR1 MNHEY, CDR2 SMNVEV (reference sequence). V was shortened by 8 bases and J by 4 bases, with 17 bases between the two germline ends. The CDR3 spans 14 residues.

This clone was found a few times. This chain uses TRBV11-1 with TRBJ2-2; the D gene is possibly TRBD2 (6 bases). Trimming stripped 5 bases from V and 6 bases from J, with 22 bases between. Germline V gives CDR1 SGHAT, CDR2 FQDESV (reference sequence). There are 17 residues in the CDR3. The CDR3 bases are TGTGCCAGCAGCCTGCTCGCGGTGCGGGGTTCGCCCGGGGAGCTGTTTTTT. This encodes CASSLLAVRGSPGELFF.

CDR3 protein: CASSWDRERGYTF. DNA of the CDR3: TGTGCCAGCAGTTGGGACAGGGAGAGAGGCTACACCTTC. The chain joins TRBV6-1 to TRBJ1-2, with 9 bases matching TRBD1. Germline CDR1 is MNHNS and CDR2 is SASEGT. Trimming took 5 bases from V and 8 from J; bases not matched to a gene: 6. This CDR3 region has 13 residues.

In this sample, this clone turned up a few times. V and J are TRBV7-8 and TRBJ1-2; D call uncertain. V gave up 1 base and J gave up 4 bases, with 7 bases separating them. Germline CDR1 and CDR2: SGHVS and FQNEAQ. This CDR3 has 13 amino acids. The CDR3 coding sequence is TGTGCCAGCAGCTTAGACACCACCTATGGCTACACCTTC. Its protein is CASSLDTTYGYTF.

The chain employs TRBV18 and TRBJ2-1, with a tentative D call TRBD1 (6 bases). This CDR3 is 13 amino acids long. CDR1 KGHSH and CDR2 LQKENI come from the germline V gene. Trimming cost V 4 bases and J 4 bases, with 8 bases left between them. CDR3 coding DNA: TGTGCCAGCTCACTCGGACAGTACAATGAGCAGTTCTTC. Its translation: CASSLGQYNEQFF.

This chain joins TRBV7-9 and TRBJ2-3; 9 bases are shared with TRBD2. V shed 5 bases, J shed 0 bases, and the junction held 9 bases outside the gene matches. Germline V gene sequence: CDR1 SEHNR, CDR2 FQNEAQ (reference sequence). CDR3 length: 17 amino acids. CDR3 nucleotides: TGTGCCAGCAGCACATTTGTAGCGGGGGCCAGCACAGATACGCAGTATTTT. Encoded protein: CASSTFVAGASTDTQYF.

This chain joins TRBV5-1 and TRBJ2-7, with D maybe TRBD1 (6 bases). Trimming took off 5 bases at V and 2 bases at J, with 14 bases between the two ends. The CDR3 consists of 14 residues. The germline V gene encodes CDR1 SGHRS and CDR2 YFSETQ. The CDR3 DNA sequence: TGCGCCAGCAGACGGACAGTCTTGGCCTACGAGCAGTACTTC. It is translated as CASRRTVLAYEQYF. Based on the CDR3 plus reference TRBV5-1 and TRBJ2-7, the full variable domain is KAGVTQTPRYLIKTRGQQVTLSCSPISGHRSVSWYQQTPGQGLQFLFEYFSETQRNKGNFPGRFSGRQFSNSRSEMNVSTLELGDSALYLCASRRTVLAYEQYFGPGTRLTVT.

With respect to this clone: No DNA is shown, since the ends of the CDR3 on it are uncertain; the CDR3 is the one TCRdb lists. The chain has TRBV5-1 and TRBJ2-7; TRBD1 is taken as the D call from the table, unchecked against the DNA. The CDR3 is 14 residues long, ends included. Germline CDR1 is SGHRS and CDR2 is YFSETQ. The CDR3 protein is CASSFGTGTIQGYF.

The CDR3 nucleotides read TGCGCCAGCAGCTCAGGACTAGCGGGGGGGATAAATGAGCAGTTCTTC. This sequence encodes CASSSGLAGGINEQFF. This rearrangement joins TRBV5-1 to TRBJ2-1, with TRBD2 identical over 15 bases. Per the germline V gene, CDR1 is SGHRS and CDR2 is YFSETQ. The length of the CDR3 is 16 residues. V trimming: 3 bases; J trimming: 7 bases; junction bases outside the gene matches: 5.

J is TRBJ2-5 and V is TRBV5-6, with D possibly being TRBD1 (5 bases). V dropped 2 bases and J dropped 4 bases, with 12 bases sitting between them. The CDR3 is 14 residues long. Germline V gene data show CDR1 as SGHDT and CDR2 as YYEEEE. CDR3 sequence reads: CASSFLGEGETQYF. CDR3 nucleotides: TGTGCCAGCAGCTTCCTAGGGGAAGGAGAGACCCAGTACTTC.

V is TRBV5-1 and J is TRBJ2-2, with 11 nucleotides matching TRBD2. V was pared by 4 bases and J by 3 bases, with 2 bases of the junction left unmatched. The CDR3 runs 15 residues. Germline CDR1 SGHRS, CDR2 YFSETQ. This CDR3 reads CASSPLAGDTGELFF. CDR3 DNA: TGCGCCAGCAGCCCACTAGCGGGGGACACCGGGGAGCTGTTTTTT.

The CDR3 protein is CASSLRTGGVSTEAFF. CDR3 in DNA: TGCGCCAGCAGCTTGAGGACAGGTGGCGTATCCACTGAAGCTTTCTTT. The V call is TRBV5-1, the J call TRBJ1-1; TRBD1 aligns across 7 bases. The germline V gene has CDR1 SGHRS and CDR2 YFSETQ. V lost 1 base to trimming and J lost 4 bases; unmatched junction nucleotides: 10. The CDR3 totals 16 residues.